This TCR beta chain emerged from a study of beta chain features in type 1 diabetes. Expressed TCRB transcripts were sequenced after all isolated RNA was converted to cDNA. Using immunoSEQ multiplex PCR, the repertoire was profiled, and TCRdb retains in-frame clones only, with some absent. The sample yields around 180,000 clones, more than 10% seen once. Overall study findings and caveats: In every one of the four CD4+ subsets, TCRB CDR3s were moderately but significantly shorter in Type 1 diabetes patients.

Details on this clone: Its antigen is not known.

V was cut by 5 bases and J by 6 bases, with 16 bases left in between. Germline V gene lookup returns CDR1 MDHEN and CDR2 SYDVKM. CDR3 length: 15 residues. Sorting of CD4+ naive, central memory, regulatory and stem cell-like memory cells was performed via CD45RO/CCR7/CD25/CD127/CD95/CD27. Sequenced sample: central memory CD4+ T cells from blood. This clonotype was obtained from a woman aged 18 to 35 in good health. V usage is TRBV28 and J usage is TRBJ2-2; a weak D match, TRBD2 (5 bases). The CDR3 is CASSPQRALSGELFF. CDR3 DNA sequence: TGTGCCAGCAGTCCACAGAGGGCTTTATCCGGGGAGCTGTTTTTT.